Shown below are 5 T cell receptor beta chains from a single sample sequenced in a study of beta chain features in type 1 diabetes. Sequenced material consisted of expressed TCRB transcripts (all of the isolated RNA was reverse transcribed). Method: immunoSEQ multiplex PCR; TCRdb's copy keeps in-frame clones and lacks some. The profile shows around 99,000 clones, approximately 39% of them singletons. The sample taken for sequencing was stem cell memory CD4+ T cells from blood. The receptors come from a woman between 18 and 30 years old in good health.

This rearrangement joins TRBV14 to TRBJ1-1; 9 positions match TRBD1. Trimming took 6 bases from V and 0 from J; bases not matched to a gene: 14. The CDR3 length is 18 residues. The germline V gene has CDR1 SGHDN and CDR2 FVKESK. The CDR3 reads CASRYDLQGALMNTEAFF. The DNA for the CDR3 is TGTGCCAGCAGGTACGATTTACAGGGGGCGCTTATGAACACTGAAGCTTTCTTT.

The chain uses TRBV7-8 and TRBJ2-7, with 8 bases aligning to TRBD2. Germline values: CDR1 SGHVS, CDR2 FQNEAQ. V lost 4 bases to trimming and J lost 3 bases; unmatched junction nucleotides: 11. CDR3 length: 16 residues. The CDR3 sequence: CASSSQFTSGNYEQYF. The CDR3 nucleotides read TGTGCCAGCAGCTCGCAATTTACTAGCGGTAACTACGAGCAGTACTTC.

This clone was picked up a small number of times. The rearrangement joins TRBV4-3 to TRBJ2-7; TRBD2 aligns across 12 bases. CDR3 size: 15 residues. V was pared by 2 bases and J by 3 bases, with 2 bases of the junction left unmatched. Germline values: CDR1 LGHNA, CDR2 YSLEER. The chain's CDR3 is CASSQRLAGDYEQYF. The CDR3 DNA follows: TGCGCCAGCAGCCAAAGACTAGCGGGGGACTACGAGCAGTACTTC.

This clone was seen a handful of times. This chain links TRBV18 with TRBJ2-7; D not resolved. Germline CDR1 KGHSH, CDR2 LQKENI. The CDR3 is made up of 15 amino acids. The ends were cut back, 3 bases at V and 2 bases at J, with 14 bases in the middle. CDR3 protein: CASSPFDLETYEQYF. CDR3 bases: TGTGCCAGCTCACCTTTCGACTTGGAAACCTACGAGCAGTACTTC.

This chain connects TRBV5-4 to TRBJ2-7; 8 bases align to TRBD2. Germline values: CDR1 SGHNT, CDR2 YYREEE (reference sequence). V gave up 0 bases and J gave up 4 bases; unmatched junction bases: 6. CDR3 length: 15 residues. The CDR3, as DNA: TGTGCCAGCAGCTTGGAGTCTAGCGGGTTGTACGAGCAGTACTTC. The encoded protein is CASSLESSGLYEQYF. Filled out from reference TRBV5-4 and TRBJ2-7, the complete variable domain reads ETGVTQSPTHLIKTRGQQVTLRCSSQSGHNTVSWYQQALGQGPQFIFQYYREEENGRGNFPPRFSGLQFPNYSSELNVNALELDDSALYLCASSLESSGLYEQYFGPGTRLTVT.